Presented here are 12 T cell receptor beta chains from one specimen sequenced in a study of blood T cell repertoires in COVID-19. Here immunoSEQ multiplex PCR was the method, and the copy in TCRdb shows in-frame clones only, minus some. Seen here are 130,000 or so clones, about 80% observed once, and the top ten hold around a sixth. The sample comprised peripheral blood. The source is a man between 50 and 59 years old with acute or convalescent COVID-19.

This chain uses TRBV7-7 with TRBJ2-5, with D uncertain. V was cut by 2 bases and J by 5 bases, with 9 bases left in between. The CDR3 extends over 13 amino acids. CDR1 SSHAT and CDR2 FNYEAQ come from the germline V gene (reference sequence). The CDR3 coding sequence is TGTGCCAGCAGCTTACTTAGCAGCGAGACCCAGTACTTC. As protein: CASSLLSSETQYF.

This clone was seen only a few times. This CDR3 is CAWSTAGLAPGELFF. As DNA, the CDR3 is TGTGCCTGGAGTACGGCGGGACTAGCCCCCGGGGAGCTGTTTTTT. The chain joins TRBV30 to TRBJ2-2; 9 bases fit TRBD2. From germline, CDR1 is GTSNPN and CDR2 SVGIG (reference sequence). V lost 2 bases, J lost 6 bases, and 7 bases stayed unmatched. The CDR3 totals 15 residues.

The V gene is TRBV18, the J gene TRBJ1-5; TRBD1 is a possible D gene (6 bases). Germline V gene lookup returns CDR1 KGHSH and CDR2 LQKENI. V lost 8 bases, J lost 0 bases, and 17 bases lay in between. The length of the CDR3 is 16 residues. The CDR3 loop reads CASLRQVGDSNQPQHF. The CDR3 DNA reads TGTGCCAGCCTCCGACAGGTGGGGGATAGCAATCAGCCCCAGCATTTT.

The chain links TRBV2 to TRBJ1-5, with D possibly being TRBD1 (5 bases). Germline V gene data show CDR1 as SNHLY and CDR2 as FYNNEI. Trimming cost V 1 base and J 2 bases, with 12 bases left between them. CDR3 length: 16 residues. The CDR3 reads CASSEGAGLGNQPQHF. CDR3 nucleotide sequence: TGTGCCAGCAGTGAAGGCGCGGGGCTAGGCAATCAGCCCCAGCATTTT.

The gene calls are TRBV4-1 and TRBJ1-2; TRBD1 matches at 7 bases. This CDR3 is 14 amino acids long. The V and J ends lost 0 bases and 8 bases, in that order; junction bases with no gene match: 6. The germline V gene has CDR1 MGHRA and CDR2 YSYEKL. The CDR3 sequence: CASSQDPGTEGYTF. CDR3 coding DNA: TGCGCCAGCAGCCAAGATCCAGGGACAGAGGGCTACACCTTC.

This clone was recorded once. This chain joins TRBV18 and TRBJ1-3; 7 nucleotides align to TRBD1. The CDR3 has 16 amino acids. Germline V gene sequence: CDR1 KGHSH, CDR2 LQKENI. V lost 4 bases and J lost 0; bases outside the gene matches: 6. The CDR3 region has the DNA TGTGCCAGCTCACAACGACAGGGATACTCTGGAAACACCATATATTTT. It translates to CASSQRQGYSGNTIYF.

This chain uses TRBV18 with TRBJ2-1; TRBD2 matches at 8 bases. The CDR3 extends over 14 amino acids. V dropped 6 bases and J dropped 6; count of bases not matched to a gene: 7. Per germline, CDR1 KGHSH and CDR2 LQKENI. The CDR3 reads CASSRLGGVNEQFF. In nucleotides, the CDR3 is TGTGCCAGCTCGAGGCTCGGGGGGGTCAATGAGCAGTTCTTC.

The chain links TRBV29-1 to TRBJ1-4, with 10 nucleotides matching TRBD1. Germline V gene sequence: CDR1 SQVTM, CDR2 ANQGSEA. The J segment lost 5 bases and the V segment lost 7 bases, leaving 4 bases of the junction unmatched. This CDR3 has 13 amino acids. Here the CDR3 DNA reads TGCAGCGCCCGGACAGGGGGAAATGAAAAACTGTTTTTT. This translates into CSARTGGNEKLFF.

The chain couples TRBV4-1 to TRBJ2-3, with 11 bases matching TRBD2. Germline trimming cut 2 bases from V and 14 bases from J; bases unmatched to any gene: 15. The CDR3 loop spans 16 amino acids. Germline CDR1 is MGHRA and CDR2 is YSYEKL. The CDR3 DNA reads TGCGCCAGCAGCCAACTAGCGGGGGGATCACGATTACCGGGGTATTTT. It translates to CASSQLAGGSRLPGYF.

CDR3 sequence: CASSPLGTQETQYF. The CDR3 nucleotides read TGTGCCAGCAGTCCTCTTGGGACTCAAGAGACCCAGTACTTC. The chain couples TRBV5-4 to TRBJ2-5, with D tentatively TRBD2 (6 bases). Germline V gives CDR1 SGHNT, CDR2 YYREEE (reference sequence). This CDR3 has 14 amino acids. V lost 5 bases and J lost 2, with 13 bases in between.

The rearrangement links TRBV21-1 to TRBJ2-7; TRBD1 is the table's D call and was not checked against the DNA. TRBV21-1 is tagged as a pseudogene. This CDR3 spans 16 amino acids. CDR3 nucleotides: TGTGCCAGCCCCACCGTCGGACAGGGAGGTTTCAACGAGCAGTACTTC. Translated: CASPTVGQGGFNEQYF.

The chain has TRBV5-6 and TRBJ1-6, with TRBD1 as a possible D gene (5 bases). The CDR3 consists of 15 residues. Per the germline V gene, CDR1 is SGHDT and CDR2 is YYEEEE. Between the trimmed V and J ends, which lost 2 bases and 3 bases, there was a span of 9 bases. The CDR3 DNA is TGTGCCAGCAGCTTAGCGGGGGTCTATAATTCACCCCTCCACTTT. It encodes CASSLAGVYNSPLHF. The variable domain in full, completed from reference TRBV5-6 and TRBJ1-6, reads DAGVTQSPTHLIKTRGQQVTLRCSPKSGHDTVSWYQQALGQGPQFIFQYYEEEERQRGNFPDRFSGHQFPNYSSELNVNALLLGDSALYLCASSLAGVYNSPLHFGNGTRLTVT.